A selection of T cell receptor beta chains follows, all from one sample in a study of response to subunit inactivated influenza vaccine. A single record per CDR3 protein comes from TCRdb applying MiXCR to the RT-PCR reads. The sample lists about 800,000 distinct CDR3 sequences, around 20% occurring once. Here the sequenced sample was PBMCs from blood, taken around 5 days after vaccination. The source is a man aged 50 or older who received an inactivated influenza vaccine. Each CDR3 is given with its conserved first and last residue. A D gene is named only where the DNA matches it firmly. Clone size is stated in some rows and not others, as once, few, many or a class when expanded.

V	length	size	J	D	DNA	CDR3
TRBV20-1	13	.	TRBJ1-2	.	TGCAGTGCTAGAGGCCGGGCAGGAGAAGGCTACACCTTC	CSARGRAGEGYTF
TRBV5-5	15	.	TRBJ2-7	.	TGTGCCAGCAGCTTGGAACTCACCCTGATCCCCGAGCAGTACTTC	CASSLELTLIPEQYF
TRBV11-2	14	few	TRBJ1-6	.	TGTGCCAGCACCGGGGGGCGGCCGAATTCACCCCTCCACTTT	CASTGGRPNSPLHF
TRBV5-1	15	few	TRBJ2-3	.	TGCGCCAGCAGCTTCCGACCGATACTCACAGATACGCAGTATTTT	CASSFRPILTDTQYF
TRBV20-1	14	few	TRBJ2-7	.	TGCAGTGCTAGAGACCTGGACACCAGCTACGAGCAGTACTTC	CSARDLDTSYEQYF
TRBV20-1	14	few	TRBJ2-5	.	TGCAGTGCTAGAGCTCAGGGAGTAGTGGAGACCCAGTACTTC	CSARAQGVVETQYF
TRBV11-2	19	few	TRBJ2-7	.	TGTGCCAGCAGAGCTTACGGGCAGGGGAGTTGGTCGGGCTCCTACGAGCAGTACTTC	CASRAYGQGSWSGSYEQYF
TRBV24-1	16	many	TRBJ2-1	.	TGTGCCACCAGTGATTTGGCTTTTGGAGGAGACAATGAGCAGTTCTTC	CATSDLAFGGDNEQFF
TRBV20-1	14	.	TRBJ2-4	TRBD2	TGCAGTGCTACTGTGGGGGGGACCAAAAACATTCAGTACTTC	CSATVGGTKNIQYF
TRBV7-2	13	.	TRBJ2-7	.	TGTGCCAGCAGCTTTGGGGAGGCCTACGAGCAGTACTTC	CASSFGEAYEQYF
TRBV5-5	15	.	TRBJ2-7	TRBD2	TGTGCCAGCAGCTTGTGGGCTAGCGGGGCAGACGAGCAGTACTTC	CASSLWASGADEQYF
TRBV10-2	14	few	TRBJ2-7	TRBD1	TGCGCCAGCTCCATAGGGGGCTCCTCCTACGAGCAGTACTTC	CASSIGGSSYEQYF
TRBV5-1	15	.	TRBJ2-1	TRBD1	TGCGCCAGCAGCTTGTTCCAGGGGGCTGCTAATGAGCAGTTCTTC	CASSLFQGAANEQFF
TRBV7-9	14	few	TRBJ2-5	TRBD2	TGTGCCAGCAGCCCGGGAGGGGCTGAAGAGACCCAGTACTTC	CASSPGGAEETQYF
TRBV29-1	13	many	TRBJ2-7	.	TGCAGCGTGTTGGAAGGGGTTTCCTACGAGCAGTACTTC	CSVLEGVSYEQYF
TRBV29-1	13	.	TRBJ2-7	.	TGCAGCGTTGAAGTAGGACAAAGCTACGAGCAGTACTTC	CSVEVGQSYEQYF
TRBV5-1	13	.	TRBJ1-2	TRBD1	TGCGCCAGCAGCGACCCGGGACAGTATGGCTACACCTTC	CASSDPGQYGYTF
TRBV10-3	16	many	TRBJ2-1	TRBD2	TGTGCCATCAGTGGTACTAGCGGGCGGGGCCCCAATGAGCAGTTCTTC	CAISGTSGRGPNEQFF
TRBV3-1	13	.	TRBJ2-1	.	TGTGCCAGCAGCTCCGCTCTATTTAATGAGCAGTTCTTC	CASSSALFNEQFF
TRBV5-4	13	.	TRBJ1-2	.	TGTGCCAGCAGCTCCCCGGGGATCTATGGCTACACCTTC	CASSSPGIYGYTF